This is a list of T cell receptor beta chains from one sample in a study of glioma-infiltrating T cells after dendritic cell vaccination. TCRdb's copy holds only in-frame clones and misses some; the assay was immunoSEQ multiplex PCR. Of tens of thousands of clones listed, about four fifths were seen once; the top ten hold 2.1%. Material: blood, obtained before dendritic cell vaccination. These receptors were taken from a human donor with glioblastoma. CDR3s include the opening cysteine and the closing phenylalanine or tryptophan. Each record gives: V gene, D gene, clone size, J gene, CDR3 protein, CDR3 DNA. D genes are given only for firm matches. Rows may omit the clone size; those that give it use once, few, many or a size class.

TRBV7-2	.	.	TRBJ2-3	CASSSGATDTQYF	TGTGCCAGCAGCTCGGGTGCGACAGATACGCAGTATTTT
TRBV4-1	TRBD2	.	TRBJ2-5	CASSRGLAGARQETQYF	TGCGCCAGCAGCCGCGGACTAGCGGGAGCCCGGCAAGAGACCCAGTACTTC
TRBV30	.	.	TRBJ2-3	CAWGGAADTQYF	TGTGCCTGGGGGGGGGCAGCAGATACGCAGTATTTT
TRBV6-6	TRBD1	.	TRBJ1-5	CASRLPGGWGPQHF	TGTGCCAGCAGACTCCCAGGGGGATGGGGGCCCCAGCATTTT
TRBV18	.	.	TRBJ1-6	CASSRKPGLNDSPLHF	TGTGCCAGCTCACGAAAACCGGGACTTAACGATTCACCCCTCCACTTT
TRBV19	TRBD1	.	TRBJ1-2	CATATGRGYTF	TGTGCCACCGCGACAGGGCGAGGCTACACCTTC
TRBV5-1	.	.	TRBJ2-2	CASSLDASSRAGELFF	TGCGCCAGCAGCTTGGATGCGTCGTCGAGGGCCGGGGAGCTGTTTTTT
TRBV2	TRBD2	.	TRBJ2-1	CASSASGAYNEQFF	TGTGCCAGCAGTGCTAGCGGGGCCTACAATGAGCAGTTCTTC
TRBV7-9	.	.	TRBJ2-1	CASSPVANEQFF	TGTGCCAGCAGCCCCGTTGCGAATGAGCAGTTCTTC
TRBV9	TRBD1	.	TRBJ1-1	CASSKQGYLGNTEAFF	TGTGCCAGCAGCAAACAGGGGTACCTGGGGAACACTGAAGCTTTCTTT
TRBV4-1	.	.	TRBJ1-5	CASSQDLLRRINQPQHF	TGCGCCAGCAGCCAAGATCTTCTCCGGAGGATCAATCAGCCCCAGCATTTT
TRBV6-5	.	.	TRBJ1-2	CASSYRVQGRGYTF	TGTGCCAGCAGTTACCGGGTTCAGGGCCGTGGCTACACCTTC
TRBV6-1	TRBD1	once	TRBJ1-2	CASSGVGTVYGYTF	TGTGCCAGCAGTGGCGTAGGGACAGTCTATGGCTACACCTTC
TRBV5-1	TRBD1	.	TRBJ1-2	CASSRQGNSDGYTF	TGCGCCAGCAGCAGACAGGGAAACAGTGATGGCTACACCTTC
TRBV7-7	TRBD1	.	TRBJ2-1	CASSSGTGPYNEQFF	TGTGCCAGCAGCTCCGGGACAGGGCCCTACAATGAGCAGTTCTTC
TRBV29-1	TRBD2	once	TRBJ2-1	CSVENPSGTLGEQFF	TGCAGCGTTGAAAACCCTAGCGGGACGCTGGGTGAGCAGTTCTTC
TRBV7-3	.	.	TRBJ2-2	CASSLKAGTGELFF	TGTGCCAGCAGCTTAAAAGCAGGGACCGGGGAGCTGTTTTTT
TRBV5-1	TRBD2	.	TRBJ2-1	CASSSGLDNEQFF	TGCGCCAGCAGCTCGGGACTAGACAATGAGCAGTTCTTC
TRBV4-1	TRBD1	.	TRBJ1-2	CASSQEGGQGSYGYTF	TGCGCCAGCAGCCAAGAGGGGGGACAGGGGAGCTATGGCTACACCTTC
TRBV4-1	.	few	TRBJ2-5	CASSQVSGRIGTQYF	TGCGCCAGCAGCCAAGTCTCGGGTCGGATAGGGACCCAGTACTTC
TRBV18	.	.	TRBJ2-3	CASSPLQGGKSTDTQYF	TGTGCCAGCTCACCGTTACAGGGGGGGAAGAGCACAGATACGCAGTATTTT
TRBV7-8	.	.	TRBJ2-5	CASRASEETQYF	TGTGCCAGCAGGGCAAGCGAGGAGACCCAGTACTTC
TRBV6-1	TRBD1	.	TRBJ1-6	CASSEEGDRYNSPLHF	TGTGCCAGCAGTGAAGAGGGGGACAGATATAATTCACCCCTCCACTTT
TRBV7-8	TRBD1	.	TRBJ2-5	CASRLIPGQGKETQYF	TGTGCCAGCAGGTTGATACCGGGACAGGGGAAAGAGACCCAGTACTTC
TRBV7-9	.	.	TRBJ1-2	CASSRGGAGAGESYTF	TGTGCCAGCAGCCGTGGGGGGGCGGGCGCGGGGGAAAGCTACACCTTC
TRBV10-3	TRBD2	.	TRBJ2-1	CAISGIQGGRSGNEQFF	TGTGCCATCAGTGGAATCCAAGGCGGGAGATCGGGGAATGAGCAGTTCTTC
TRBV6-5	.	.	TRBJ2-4	CASSSLAKNIQYF	TGTGCCAGCAGTTCGTTAGCCAAAAACATTCAGTACTTC
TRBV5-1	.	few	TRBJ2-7	CASSLQYEQYF	TGCGCCAGCAGCTTGCAGTACGAGCAGTACTTC
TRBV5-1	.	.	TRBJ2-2	CASSLASGELFF	TGCGCCAGCAGCTTGGCCTCCGGGGAGCTGTTTTTT
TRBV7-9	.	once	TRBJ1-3	CASSSTGISGNTIYF	TGTGCCAGCAGCTCAACAGGGATCTCTGGAAACACCATATATTTT
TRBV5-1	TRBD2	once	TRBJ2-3	CASSFLAGGTDTQYF	TGCGCCAGCAGCTTTCTAGCGGGGGGCACAGATACGCAGTATTTT
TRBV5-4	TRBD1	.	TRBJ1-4	CASSGGQGAEKLFF	TGTGCCAGCAGCGGGGGACAGGGTGCGGAAAAACTGTTTTTT
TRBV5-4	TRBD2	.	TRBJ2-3	CASSRDGGTSGSFTDTQYF	TGTGCCAGCAGCCGGGATGGAGGGACTAGCGGGAGCTTCACAGATACGCAGTATTTT
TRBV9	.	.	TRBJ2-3	CASSVVQGADTQYF	TGTGCCAGCAGCGTAGTGCAGGGTGCAGATACGCAGTATTTT
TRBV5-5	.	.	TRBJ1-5	CASSFSDSNQPQHF	TGTGCCAGCAGCTTCAGTGATAGCAATCAGCCCCAGCATTTT
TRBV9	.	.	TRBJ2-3	CASSVAIAFSTDTRYF	TGTGCCAGCAGCGTAGCCATAGCGTTCTCCACAGATACGCGGTATTTT
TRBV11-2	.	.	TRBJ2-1	CASSSSFTAYNEQFF	TGTGCCAGCAGCTCATCGTTTACAGCATACAATGAGCAGTTCTTC
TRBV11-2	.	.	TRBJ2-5	CASSLAAGLETQYF	TGTGCCAGCAGCTTAGCTGCGGGATTAGAGACCCAGTACTTC
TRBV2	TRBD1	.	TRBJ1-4	CASSDNRGSREKLFF	TGTGCCAGCAGTGATAACAGGGGGTCGCGTGAAAAACTGTTTTTT
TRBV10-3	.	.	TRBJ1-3	CGGASDFGNTIYF	TGCGGGGGGGCCTCAGACTTTGGAAACACCATATATTTT
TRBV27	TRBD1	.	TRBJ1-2	CASSPTGQGAGYTF	TGTGCCAGCAGTCCTACTGGACAGGGGGCTGGCTACACCTTC
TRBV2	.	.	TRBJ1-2	CASSPTGKDGYTF	TGTGCCAGCAGTCCCACAGGGAAGGATGGCTACACCTTC
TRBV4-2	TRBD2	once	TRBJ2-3	CASSQAASLGLAGSTDTQYF	TGTGCCAGCAGCCAGGCCGCCTCCCTGGGACTAGCGGGAAGCACAGATACGCAGTATTTT